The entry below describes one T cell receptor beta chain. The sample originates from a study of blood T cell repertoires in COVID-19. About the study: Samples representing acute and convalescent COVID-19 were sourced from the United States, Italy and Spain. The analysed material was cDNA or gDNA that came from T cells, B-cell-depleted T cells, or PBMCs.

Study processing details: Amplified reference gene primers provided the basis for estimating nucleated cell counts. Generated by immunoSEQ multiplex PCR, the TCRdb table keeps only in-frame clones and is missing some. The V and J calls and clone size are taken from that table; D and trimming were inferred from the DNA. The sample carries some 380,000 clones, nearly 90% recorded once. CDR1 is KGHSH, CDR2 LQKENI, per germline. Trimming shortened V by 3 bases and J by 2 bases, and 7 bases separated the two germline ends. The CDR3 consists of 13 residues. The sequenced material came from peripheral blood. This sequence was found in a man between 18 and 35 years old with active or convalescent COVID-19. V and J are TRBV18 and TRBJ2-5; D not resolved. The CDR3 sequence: CASSPSLQETQYF. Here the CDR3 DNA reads TGTGCCAGCTCACCGAGTTTACAAGAGACCCAGTACTTC.